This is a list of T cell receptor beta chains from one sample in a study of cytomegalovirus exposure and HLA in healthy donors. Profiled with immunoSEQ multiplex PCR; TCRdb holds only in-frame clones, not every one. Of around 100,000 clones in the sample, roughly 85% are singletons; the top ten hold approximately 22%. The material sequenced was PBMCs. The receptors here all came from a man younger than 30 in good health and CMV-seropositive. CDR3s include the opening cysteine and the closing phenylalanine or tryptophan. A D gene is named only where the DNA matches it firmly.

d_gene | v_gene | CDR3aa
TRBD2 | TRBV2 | CASRRSGTYNEQFF
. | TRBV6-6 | CASSYSYSISGNTIYF
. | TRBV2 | CASRSGEQYF
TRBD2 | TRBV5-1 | CASSLALAGGGTDTQYF
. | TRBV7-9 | CASSWAGSGEAFF
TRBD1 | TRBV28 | CASSYGDRGAFF
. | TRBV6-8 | CASSFRVRGYGYTF
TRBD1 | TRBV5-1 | CASSLVGQRQETQYF
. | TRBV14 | CASSQELDQPQHF
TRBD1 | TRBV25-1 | CASSDPDRPQETQYF
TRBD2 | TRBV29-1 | CSVVQDRTLAGSSPQSTDTQYF
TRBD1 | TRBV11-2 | CASSLRGLGSYNEQFF
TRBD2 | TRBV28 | CASRTTLGAGVSYNEQFF
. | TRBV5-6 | CASSSLEEAQETQYF
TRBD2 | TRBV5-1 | CASSLAGVPAGELFF
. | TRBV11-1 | CASSLEAAVNNEQFF
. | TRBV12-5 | CASALDTTYEQYF
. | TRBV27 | CASSPPVSGTGELFF
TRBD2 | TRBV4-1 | CASSQDLLAGGSLWDEQFF
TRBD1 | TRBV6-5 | CASRSGTAQETQYF
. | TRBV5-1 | CASSPRAQSTNEKLFF
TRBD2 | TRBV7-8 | CASSSGLAGVYEQYF
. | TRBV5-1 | CASSITPPPGHNEQFF
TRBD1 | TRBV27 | CASSLSGSLQGRNTEAFF
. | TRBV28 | CASSFGGSSYEQYF
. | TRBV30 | CAWTRSSDTQYF
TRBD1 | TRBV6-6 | CASSYPTGENTEAFF
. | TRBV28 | CASSFVPDNGPDTGELFF
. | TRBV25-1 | CATERETQYF
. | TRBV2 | CASSERRTANYGYTF
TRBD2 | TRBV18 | CASSPGDYWISYNEQFF
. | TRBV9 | CASSRDTLREKLFF
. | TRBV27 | CASNSGAGLNIQYF
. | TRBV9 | CASSSGGGPTETQYF
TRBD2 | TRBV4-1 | CASSLRLAGGQETQYF
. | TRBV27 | CASREGGNYGYTF
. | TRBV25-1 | CASSEYNVRVDTQYF
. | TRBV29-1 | CSVEQGAGYGYTF
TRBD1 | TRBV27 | CASSSGQGSYEQYF
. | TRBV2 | CASSGSVSPSTDTQYF
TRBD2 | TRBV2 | CASSDLTGGSYNEQFF
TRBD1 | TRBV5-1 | CASSFAGTGSYEQYF
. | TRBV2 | CASIPPFPVNTEAFF
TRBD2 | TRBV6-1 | CASSELAGGYNEQFF